This T cell receptor (beta chain) was identified during a study of blood T cell repertoires in COVID-19. Across the study: Sample material is recorded as cDNA or gDNA derived from T cells, B-cell-depleted T cells, or PBMCs.

Per the authors' pipeline: Estimates of nucleated cell counts were drawn from the amplification of reference gene primers. The assay was immunoSEQ multiplex PCR, and TCRdb's table has in-frame clones only and misses some. V and J calls and clone size follow that table, whereas D and trimming were derived from the DNA. The sample includes around 150,000 clones, roughly 84% of them seen just once. Germline values: CDR1 MDHEN, CDR2 SYDVKM. With 6 bases removed from V and 0 bases from J, the gap between germline ends came to 13 bases. This CDR3 comprises 15 residues. Material: peripheral blood. The source of this sequence is a man aged 65 to 79 with acute or convalescent COVID-19. The chain employs TRBV28 and TRBJ2-3; D is unresolved. This chain's CDR3 is CASRLPSLSTDTQYF. CDR3 coding DNA: TGTGCCAGCAGACTACCCTCCCTTAGCACAGATACGCAGTATTTT.